The 12 T cell receptor beta chains in this list originate from one sample, sequenced in a study of regulatory T cells in long-lasting Graves disease. Described time point: persistent/refractory GD, antithyroid drugs over 5 years with positive TRAb. RNA isolated from PBMCs was used to make the TCR library. Libraries of TCR beta came from iRepertoire HTBI primers plus Arm-PCR of CDR3 regions. TCRdb reprocessed the multiplex PCR reads with MiXCR, giving one entry per CDR3 protein. Of 400,000 to 500,000 distinct CDR3 sequences in the sample, 21% were seen once. Sequencing was performed on peripheral blood mononuclear cells (PBMCs), taken when the disease was refractory, from a patient treated with antithyroid drugs. These receptors originate from a female donor with Graves disease.

The chain's CDR3 is CASSQPEQGAYEQYF. CDR3 DNA: TGCGCCAGCAGCCAACCCGAGCAGGGGGCTTACGAGCAGTACTTC. The gene calls are TRBV4-1 and TRBJ2-7; 8 nucleotides match TRBD1. Per the germline V gene, CDR1 is MGHRA and CDR2 is YSYEKL. This CDR3 spans 15 amino acids. Trimming cost V 2 bases and J 4 bases; bases outside gene matches: 7.

This clonotype was observed a handful of times. The V gene is TRBV19, the J gene TRBJ1-5, with D possibly matching TRBD1 (5 bases). The CDR3 sequence is 14 residues long. The V end lost 6 bases, the J end lost 7 bases, and 16 bases lay between the germline ends. The germline V gene has CDR1 LNHDA and CDR2 SQIVND (reference sequence). This CDR3 is CASSRLGGGQPQHF. For the CDR3, the DNA is TGTGCCAGTAGCCGCTTGGGGGGTGGACAGCCCCAGCATTTT.

This clonotype appeared many times. The chain recombines TRBV13 with TRBJ2-7; a weak D match, TRBD1 (6 bases). In germline, CDR1 is PRHDT, CDR2 FYEKMQ (reference sequence). The CDR3 covers 13 residues. The V end was cut by 5 bases, the J end by 3 bases, with 11 bases between. The CDR3 DNA reads as TGTGCCAGCAGCCCGTACAGGGTCTACGAGCAGTACTTC. Translating gives CASSPYRVYEQYF.

This clonotype was observed a single time. The rearrangement links TRBV19 to TRBJ2-3; D might be TRBD1 (6 bases). Trimming left V 5 bases short and J 4 bases short, with 13 bases between. This CDR3 is 14 amino acids long. From germline, CDR1 is LNHDA and CDR2 SQIVND (reference sequence). The CDR3 DNA follows: TGTGCCAGTAGTTTACAGGGAATCGCAGATACGCAGTATTTT. It yields the protein CASSLQGIADTQYF.

The chain links TRBV29-1 to TRBJ2-7; TRBD2 agrees at 7 bases. CDR3 size: 13 residues. Losses at the gene ends were 3 bases for V and 6 bases for J; bases not matched to a gene: 8. Germline lookup yields CDR1 SQVTM and CDR2 ANQGSEA. In DNA form, the CDR3 reads TGCAGCGTTGATGGACTAGTGGGACCCGAGCAGTACTTC. As protein: CSVDGLVGPEQYF.

This clonotype occurred many times. The V gene is TRBV10-3, the J gene TRBJ2-5; TRBD2 might be the D (6 bases). V was clipped by 4 bases and J by 2 bases, with 11 bases between them. CDR3 length equals 14 residues. Germline V gene data show CDR1 as ENHRY and CDR2 as SYGVKD. CDR3 region: CAISAAGRQETQYF. The DNA of the CDR3 is TGTGCCATCAGTGCGGCGGGGAGGCAAGAGACCCAGTACTTC.

The chain links TRBV29-1 to TRBJ1-4; D gene unclear. The CDR3 has 14 amino acids. V was shortened by 4 bases and J by 5 bases, with 14 bases between the two germline ends. Germline V gene data show CDR1 as SQVTM and CDR2 as ANQGSEA. The CDR3 DNA sequence: TGCAGCGTTGTAACAAGCGGCGTAAATGAAAAACTGTTTTTT. It encodes CSVVTSGVNEKLFF.

This clonotype has a handful of counts. The V gene is TRBV3-1, the J gene TRBJ1-2; no firm D call. Germline CDR1 reads LGHDT; CDR2 reads YNNKEL (reference sequence). With 0 bases removed from V and 6 bases from J, the gap between germline ends came to 11 bases. This CDR3 is built from 14 residues. The CDR3, as DNA: TGTGCCAGCAGCCAAGAGGGAGTAGGGAATGGCTACACCTTC. This sequence encodes CASSQEGVGNGYTF. The full variable domain, rest sourced from reference TRBV3-1 and TRBJ1-2, is DTAVSQTPKYLVTQMGNDKSIKCEQNLGHDTMYWYKQDSKKFLKIMFSYNNKELIINETVPNRFSPKSPDKAHLNLHINSLELGDSAVYFCASSQEGVGNGYTFGSGTRLTVV.

Many counts were recorded for this clonotype. The chain couples TRBV2 to TRBJ1-1; no clear D gene. Trimming pared 3 bases from V and 2 bases from J, leaving 16 bases between. The CDR3 consists of 16 residues. Germline CDR1 reads SNHLY; CDR2 reads FYNNEI. This CDR3 is CASSDPVWVGNTEAFF. In DNA, the CDR3 is TGTGCCAGCAGTGATCCCGTTTGGGTCGGAAACACTGAAGCTTTCTTT.

CDR3: CASTSAGPEAIGYTF. The CDR3 DNA sequence: TGTGCCAGTACCTCGGCAGGGCCCGAGGCAATCGGCTACACCTTC. The chain employs TRBV19 and TRBJ1-2, with D possibly being TRBD1 (5 bases). In germline, CDR1 is LNHDA, CDR2 SQIVND (reference sequence). The CDR3 is 15 residues long. The V and J ends lost 7 bases and 8 bases respectively, with 23 bases between them.

The V call is TRBV4-2, the J call TRBJ2-6; D assignment may be TRBD1 or TRBD2 (5 bases each). The germline gives CDR1 LGHNA, CDR2 YNFKEQ. Trimming cost V 2 bases and J 0 bases, with 11 bases left between them. The CDR3 runs 17 residues. The CDR3 reads CASSQTGTTSGANVLTF. The CDR3 nucleotides are TGTGCCAGCAGCCAAACCGGGACCACCTCTGGGGCCAACGTCCTGACTTTC.

Ten or more counts support this clonotype. This chain connects TRBV27 to TRBJ1-1, with unresolved D. V was shortened by 5 bases and J by 1 base, with 11 bases between the two germline ends. Germline V CDR1 and CDR2: MNHEY, SMNVEV (reference sequence). The CDR3 has 14 residues. The CDR3 loop is CASSTFDRNTEAFF. The DNA for the CDR3 is TGTGCCAGCAGTACCTTCGACCGGAACACTGAAGCTTTCTTT.